These 7 T cell receptor beta chains were sequenced from one sample in a study of blood T cell repertoires in COVID-19. Produced via immunoSEQ multiplex PCR; TCRdb's table is partial and in-frame only. This sample has under 200,000 clones, with about 80% found just once. The sequencing input was peripheral blood. The receptors were gathered from a man aged 65 to 79 with active or convalescent COVID-19.

V is TRBV6-5 and J is TRBJ1-1; weak D call: TRBD1 (5 bases). Germline V gene lookup returns CDR1 MNHEY and CDR2 SVGAGI. The CDR3 spans 14 residues. The V and J ends lost 5 bases and 2 bases respectively, with 12 bases between them. The CDR3 loop reads CASSTTGTNTEAFF. DNA for the CDR3: TGTGCCAGCAGTACAACCGGGACTAACACTGAAGCTTTCTTT.

The J gene is TRBJ1-2, the V gene TRBV20-1, with D hard to call. This CDR3 is built from 11 residues. With 5 bases removed from V and 2 bases from J, the gap between germline ends came to 6 bases. Germline V lookup: CDR1 DFQATT, CDR2 SNEGSKA (reference sequence). The CDR3 reads CSAVRNYGYTF. CDR3 sequence (DNA): TGCAGTGCTGTCAGGAACTATGGCTACACCTTC.

This chain joins TRBV2 and TRBJ1-6; 7 positions agree with TRBD1. The CDR3 covers 15 residues. The germline V gene encodes CDR1 SNHLY and CDR2 FYNNEI. V trimming: 5 bases; J trimming: 5 bases; junction bases outside the gene matches: 6. DNA of the CDR3: TGTGCCAGCAGTCCTAGGACAGGCAATAATTCACCCCTCCACTTT. This translates into CASSPRTGNNSPLHF.

This chain links TRBV7-9 with TRBJ2-2, with TRBD2 matching 8 bases. The CDR3 length is 16 residues. CDR1 and CDR2 from the germline V gene are SEHNR and FQNEAQ (reference sequence). The junction had 12 bases not matched to a gene; V was cut back by 6 bases and J by 6 bases. CDR3 sequence reads: CASRAPSGREAGELFF. The CDR3 nucleotides are TGTGCCAGCAGGGCCCCGAGCGGGAGAGAGGCCGGGGAGCTGTTTTTT.

The CDR3 region is CASSLDRPQPQHF. Written as DNA, the CDR3 is TGTGCCAGCAGCCTCGACAGGCCTCAGCCCCAGCATTTT. This sequence joins TRBV7-8 and TRBJ1-5; tentative D call: TRBD1 (6 bases). The CDR3 is 13 amino acids. V dropped 5 bases and J dropped 6 bases, with 11 bases sitting between them. From germline, CDR1 is SGHVS and CDR2 FQNEAQ.

V and J are TRBV5-6 and TRBJ1-2; 8 bases are shared with TRBD1. The CDR3 contains 14 residues. Germline CDR1 is SGHDT and CDR2 is YYEEEE. V dropped 4 bases and J dropped 3; count of bases not matched to a gene: 5. CDR3 DNA: TGTGCCAGCAGCCCCGCGGGACAGGACTATGGCTACACCTTC. This encodes CASSPAGQDYGYTF.

The chain carries TRBV5-1 and TRBJ1-6; TRBD1 might be the D (6 bases). V was clipped by 3 bases and J by 9 bases, with 19 bases between them. CDR1 and CDR2 (germline): SGHRS, YFSETQ. The CDR3 loop spans 16 amino acids. CDR3 bases: TGCGCCAGCAGCTCCACATTCCAGGGAGGGGGTTCACCCCTCCACTTT. Translating gives CASSSTFQGGGSPLHF.